These 32 T cell receptor beta chains originate from one sample sequenced in a study of PD-1 blockade in mismatch repair-deficient tumors. Assay used: immunoSEQ multiplex PCR; TCRdb lists only in-frame clones, some missing. The table has around 120,000 clones, about 88% seen once. The sequencing here drew on peripheral blood, taken 44 weeks after starting pembrolizumab. These receptors originate from an adult with mismatch repair-deficient cancer.

The chain joins TRBV10-3 to TRBJ2-1; D unclear. There are 13 residues in the CDR3. V lost 5 bases, J lost 8 bases, and 13 bases lay in between. From germline, CDR1 is ENHRY and CDR2 SYGVKD. The CDR3: CAISPRDRDEQFF. CDR3 DNA: TGTGCCATCAGTCCCCGAGATCGGGATGAGCAGTTCTTC.

CDR3 amino acids: CASSRDSPSTDTQYF. The CDR3 nucleotides are TGTGCCAGCAGTAGGGACAGCCCTAGCACAGATACGCAGTATTTT. The chain carries TRBV6-7 and TRBJ2-3; the match to TRBD1 covers 7 bases. TRBV6-7 is identified as an open reading frame with a role that is uncertain. V was clipped by 5 bases and J by 0 bases; unmatched bases: 5. The CDR3 is 15 residues long.

The chain carries TRBV9 and TRBJ2-4; 7 bases are shared with TRBD1. CDR3 size: 16 residues. Germline-derived CDR1 and CDR2 are SGDLS and YYNGEE. Unmatched junction bases numbered 7, after V lost 4 bases and J lost 0 bases. The CDR3 coding sequence is TGTGCCAGCAGCCCTACAGGGGCTCTAGCCAAAAACATTCAGTACTTC. Its protein is CASSPTGALAKNIQYF.

The V call is TRBV13, the J call TRBJ1-3, with unresolved D. CDR1 is PRHDT and CDR2 is FYEKMQ in the germline V gene (reference sequence). CDR3 length: 16 residues. The V end was cut by 0 bases, the J end by 4 bases, with 13 bases between. The CDR3, as DNA: TGTGCCAGCAGCTTAGGCCCTCGGGGTACAGGAAACACCATATATTTT. Translating gives CASSLGPRGTGNTIYF.

The rearrangement links TRBV7-2 to TRBJ2-3; D is possibly TRBD2 (6 bases). This CDR3 has 14 residues. Germline V lookup: CDR1 SGHTA, CDR2 FQGNSA. V dropped 1 base and J dropped 5 bases, with 10 bases sitting between them. The CDR3 region is CASSLVASVDTQYF. The CDR3 coding sequence is TGTGCCAGCAGCTTAGTTGCTAGCGTAGATACGCAGTATTTT.

This clone was recorded at least ten times. The genes are TRBV16 and TRBJ2-7, with D hard to call. The CDR3 runs to 13 residues. Germline CDR1 and CDR2: KGHSY and FQNENV. The ends were cut back, 3 bases at V and 5 bases at J, with 11 bases in the middle. The chain's CDR3 is CASSHLGRDEQYF. DNA for the CDR3: TGTGCCAGCAGCCACCTGGGTCGCGACGAGCAGTACTTC. Filled out from reference TRBV16 and TRBJ2-7, the complete variable domain reads GEEVAQTPKHLVRGEGQKAKLYCAPIKGHSYVFWYQQVLKNEFKFLISFQNENVFDETGMPKERFSAKCLPNSPCSLEIQATKLEDSAVYFCASSHLGRDEQYFGPGTRLTVT.

The chain uses TRBV29-1 and TRBJ2-2; 11 positions match TRBD2. This CDR3 spans 12 amino acids. J was trimmed by 7 bases and V by 6 bases; bases with no gene match: 1. Germline V gene sequence: CDR1 SQVTM, CDR2 ANQGSEA. The CDR3 is CSVTSGIGELFF. Here the CDR3 DNA reads TGCAGCGTGACTAGCGGGATCGGGGAGCTGTTTTTT.

V gene TRBV4-3 combines with J gene TRBJ1-5; D not resolved. V was trimmed by 6 bases and J by 2 bases, leaving 14 bases between them. The CDR3 totals 15 residues. CDR1 LGHNA and CDR2 YSLEER come from the germline V gene. In nucleotides, the CDR3 is TGCGCCAGCAGTTCCGGTCTCGGAGGCAATCAGCCCCAGCATTTT. Translation: CASSSGLGGNQPQHF.

This sequence joins TRBV6-1 and TRBJ2-7; 11 bases fit TRBD1. This CDR3 comprises 14 residues. The germline V gene has CDR1 MNHNS and CDR2 SASEGT. Unmatched junction bases numbered 5, after V lost 6 bases and J lost 4 bases. CDR3 DNA: TGTGCCAGCAGGGGACAGGGGGAAACGTACGAGCAGTACTTC. The encoded protein is CASRGQGETYEQYF.

This clone has just one count. The chain recombines TRBV9 with TRBJ2-1; TRBD2 is a possible D gene (5 bases). Germline lookup yields CDR1 SGDLS and CDR2 YYNGEE. Deletions cut 7 bases from V and 8 bases from J, with 10 bases between. The CDR3 has 11 residues. This chain's CDR3 is CASGRKDEQFF. The CDR3 bases are TGTGCCAGCGGGAGAAAGGATGAGCAGTTCTTC. The full variable domain, its missing parts supplied by reference TRBV9 and TRBJ2-1, is DSGVTQTPKHLITATGQRVTLRCSPRSGDLSVYWYQQSLDQGLQFLIQYYNGEERAKGNILERFSAQQFPDLHSELNLSSLELGDSALYFCASGRKDEQFFGPGTRLTVL.

This chain connects TRBV4-1 to TRBJ2-5; D is undetermined. The CDR3 has 17 residues. V shed 0 bases and J shed 1 base, with 15 bases lying between them. CDR1 and CDR2 (germline): MGHRA, YSYEKL. The CDR3 reads CASSQEVGRTLQETQYF. The CDR3 bases are TGCGCCAGCAGCCAAGAGGTAGGGCGGACGCTCCAAGAGACCCAGTACTTC.

The CDR3 nucleotides are TGTGCCACCAATTCGGGACTTCGTGGGGGAGAGCAGTACTTC. Its translation is CATNSGLRGGEQYF. The chain joins TRBV15 to TRBJ2-7; perhaps TRBD2 as D (6 bases). V lost 7 bases and J lost 7, with 20 bases in between. CDR1 is LNHNV, CDR2 YYDKDF, per germline (reference sequence). The CDR3 is 14 residues long.

The chain is built from TRBV29-1 and TRBJ2-1; maybe TRBD2 (6 bases). The CDR3 extends over 15 amino acids. The V and J ends lost 1 base and 3 bases respectively, with 13 bases between them. From germline, CDR1 is SQVTM and CDR2 ANQGSEA. CDR3 DNA sequence: TGCAGCGTTGAAGGTGAAGCGGGCATCTACAATGAGCAGTTCTTC. This translates into CSVEGEAGIYNEQFF.

This rearrangement joins TRBV19 to TRBJ1-1; D is unresolved. Germline lookup yields CDR1 LNHDA and CDR2 SQIVND (reference sequence). The CDR3 extends over 16 amino acids. Trimming cost V 5 bases and J 0 bases, with 16 bases left between them. For the CDR3, the DNA is TGTGCCAGTAGTCCCCCCGTAAGAAACATGAACACTGAAGCTTTCTTT. This encodes CASSPPVRNMNTEAFF. The whole variable domain, filled in from reference TRBV19 and TRBJ1-1, reads DGGITQSPKYLFRKEGQNVTLSCEQNLNHDAMYWYRQDPGQGLRLIYYSQIVNDFQKGDIAEGYSVSREKKESFPLTVTSAQKNPTAFYLCASSPPVRNMNTEAFFGQGTRLTVV.

The rearrangement joins TRBV6-5 to TRBJ2-7; no clear D. CDR1 is MNHEY, CDR2 SVGAGI, per germline. The CDR3 is made up of 15 amino acids. Between the trimmed V and J ends, which lost 5 bases and 2 bases, there was a span of 16 bases. The CDR3 DNA reads TGTGCCAGCAGTCCCAAGGTATTATCAGCCTACGAGCAGTACTTC. It codes for CASSPKVLSAYEQYF.

The chain combines TRBV29-1 with TRBJ2-1, with D maybe TRBD2 (6 bases). CDR3 length equals 13 residues. V lost 7 bases, J lost 6 bases, and 16 bases lay in between. CDR1 SQVTM and CDR2 ANQGSEA come from the germline V gene. CDR3 in amino acids: CSALGGVGNEQFF. In nucleotides, the CDR3 is TGCAGCGCGCTCGGCGGGGTGGGCAATGAGCAGTTCTTC.

The chain joins TRBV6-4 to TRBJ2-3, with D perhaps TRBD2 (6 bases). Germline loops: CDR1 MRHNA, CDR2 SNTAGT. The CDR3 is made up of 14 amino acids. Trimming took 3 bases from V and 4 from J, leaving 11 bases between them. CDR3: CASSEGEAADTQYF. As DNA, the CDR3 is TGTGCCAGCAGTGAGGGGGAGGCGGCAGATACGCAGTATTTT.

The V and J genes are TRBV7-2 and TRBJ2-7; TRBD2 aligns across 8 bases. This CDR3 contains 15 residues. Germline V gene sequence: CDR1 SGHTA, CDR2 FQGNSA. The V segment lost 2 bases and the J segment 0 bases; nucleotides outside the gene matches: 3. The CDR3 sequence: CASSLLAGNSYEQYF. As DNA, the CDR3 is TGTGCCAGCAGCTTACTAGCGGGTAACTCCTACGAGCAGTACTTC.

The chain links TRBV4-1 to TRBJ2-3; TRBD2 agrees at 7 bases. The CDR3 has 17 residues. V gave up 2 bases and J gave up 0 bases; unmatched junction bases: 8. CDR1 MGHRA and CDR2 YSYEKL come from the germline V gene. The DNA for the CDR3 is TGCGCCAGCAGCCAATCAGCGGGGACTCCTAGCACAGATACGCAGTATTTT. It encodes CASSQSAGTPSTDTQYF.

In this sample, this clone turned up a few times. The J gene is TRBJ2-1, the V gene TRBV27, with 12 bases lining up with TRBD2. Unmatched junction bases numbered 7, after V lost 7 bases and J lost 9 bases. Germline CDR1 MNHEY, CDR2 SMNVEV (reference sequence). The CDR3 spans 14 residues. The CDR3 region has the DNA TGTGCCAGCACTCCTAGCGGGAGGGCTGGTGAGCAGTTCTTC. Protein: CASTPSGRAGEQFF.

CDR3 loop: CASRSPGGPRSRGELFF. CDR3 nucleotides: TGTGCCAGTAGGTCGCCAGGGGGCCCCCGGTCACGCGGGGAGCTGTTTTTT. V usage is TRBV19 and J usage is TRBJ2-2; 8 bases agree with TRBD1. CDR3 length: 17 amino acids. V dropped 6 bases and J dropped 7; count of bases not matched to a gene: 16. From germline, CDR1 is LNHDA and CDR2 SQIVND (reference sequence).

The V gene is TRBV4-2, the J gene TRBJ2-7; 9 positions match TRBD1. The CDR3 spans 12 residues. Germline CDR1 LGHNA, CDR2 YNFKEQ. The ends lost 8 bases at V and 7 bases at J; junction bases unmatched: 6. For the CDR3, the DNA is TGTGCCAGCCGGGACAGGGATAGAGAGCAGTACTTC. It is translated as CASRDRDREQYF.

This clone was recorded once. This rearrangement joins TRBV5-1 to TRBJ2-7; TRBD1 is a possible D gene (5 bases). V was shortened by 4 bases and J by 2 bases, with 13 bases between the two germline ends. The CDR3 contains 14 residues. The V gene's germline CDR1 is SGHRS and CDR2 YFSETQ. The CDR3 nucleotides are TGCGCCAGCAGCACCTCGACAGCGACCTACGAGCAGTACTTC. It specifies CASSTSTATYEQYF.

This rearrangement joins TRBV30 to TRBJ2-3, with D unclear. Trimming left V 8 bases short and J 0 bases short, with 21 bases between. Per germline, CDR1 GTSNPN and CDR2 SVGIG (reference sequence). This CDR3 has 16 residues. The CDR3 nucleotides are TGTGCCGGACCCCCGCCTGGCATCTCTAGCACAGATACGCAGTATTTT. Protein product: CAGPPPGISSTDTQYF.

Of note for this clone: At one end, the junction sequence differs from germline, possibly due to a read error. This chain connects TRBV14 to TRBJ2-5; possibly TRBD1 for D (5 bases). The germline gives CDR1 SGHDN, CDR2 FVKESK. CDR3 length: 12 residues. This CDR3 is CASSQETESQYF. The CDR3 DNA follows: TGTGCCAGCAGCCAAGAGACAGAGTCCCAGTACTTC.

The CDR3 reads CAISDRTGANVLTF. The CDR3 region has the DNA TGTGCCATCAGTGACAGGACTGGGGCCAACGTCCTGACTTTC. The chain recombines TRBV10-3 with TRBJ2-6, with no clear D. The CDR3 contains 14 residues. Per the germline V gene, CDR1 is ENHRY and CDR2 is SYGVKD. V was cut by 3 bases and J by 2 bases, with 5 bases left in between.

The V and J genes are TRBV28 and TRBJ2-7; D not certain. The CDR3 extends over 13 amino acids. CDR1 is MDHEN and CDR2 is SYDVKM in the germline V gene. Trimming pared 3 bases from V and 3 bases from J, leaving 9 bases between. The CDR3 sequence: CASSLAAFYEQYF. CDR3 nucleotide sequence: TGTGCCAGCAGTTTGGCAGCGTTCTACGAGCAGTACTTC. Full variable domain (rest looked up from reference TRBV28 and TRBJ2-7): DVKVTQSSRYLVKRTGEKVFLECVQDMDHENMFWYRQDPGLGLRLIYFSYDVKMKEKGDIPEGYSVSREKKERFSLILESASTNQTSMYLCASSLAAFYEQYFGPGTRLTVT.

J is TRBJ2-7 and V is TRBV4-1; TRBD2 matches at 16 bases. The CDR3 extends over 19 amino acids. Looked up from germline, CDR1 is MGHRA and CDR2 is YSYEKL. With 4 bases clipped from V and 5 bases from J, the junction kept 14 bases outside the gene matches. CDR3 DNA sequence: TGCGCCAGCAGCCGCTTCGGGACTAGCGGGAGGGTAGGTTACCACGAGCAGTACTTC. Translating gives CASSRFGTSGRVGYHEQYF.

The rearrangement joins TRBV7-9 to TRBJ1-4; the D gene is possibly TRBD1 (5 bases). Looked up from germline, CDR1 is SEHNR and CDR2 is FQNEAQ (reference sequence). The V and J ends lost 5 bases and 5 bases respectively, with 12 bases between them. CDR3 length equals 14 residues. In nucleotides, the CDR3 is TGTGCCAGCAGCCGGACTGGGGGAAATGAAAAACTGTTTTTT. Amino acids: CASSRTGGNEKLFF.

This chain connects TRBV19 to TRBJ2-2, with unresolved D. The length of the CDR3 is 13 residues. With 3 bases removed from V and 4 bases from J, the gap between germline ends came to 6 bases. The germline V gene encodes CDR1 LNHDA and CDR2 SQIVND (reference sequence). CDR3 in amino acids: CASSMGTTGELFF. In DNA, the CDR3 is TGTGCCAGTAGTATGGGAACCACCGGGGAGCTGTTTTTT.

The sample holds one count of this clone. J is TRBJ2-1 and V is TRBV5-1; 14 bases are a match to TRBD2. Germline CDR1 is SGHRS and CDR2 is YFSETQ. This CDR3 has 17 residues. With 2 bases clipped from V and 7 bases from J, the junction kept 8 bases outside the gene matches. The CDR3 DNA follows: TGCGCCAGCAGCTTCCTTGGACTAGCGGGAGGAAGTAATGAGCAGTTCTTC. It is translated as CASSFLGLAGGSNEQFF.

The chain has TRBV6-4 and TRBJ1-5; D is unresolved. The CDR3 length is 15 residues. In germline, CDR1 is MRHNA, CDR2 SNTAGT. V was cut by 6 bases and J by 0 bases, with 12 bases left in between. CDR3 amino acids: CASRLDGNSNQPQHF. DNA of the CDR3: TGTGCCAGCAGACTCGACGGAAATAGCAATCAGCCCCAGCATTTT.